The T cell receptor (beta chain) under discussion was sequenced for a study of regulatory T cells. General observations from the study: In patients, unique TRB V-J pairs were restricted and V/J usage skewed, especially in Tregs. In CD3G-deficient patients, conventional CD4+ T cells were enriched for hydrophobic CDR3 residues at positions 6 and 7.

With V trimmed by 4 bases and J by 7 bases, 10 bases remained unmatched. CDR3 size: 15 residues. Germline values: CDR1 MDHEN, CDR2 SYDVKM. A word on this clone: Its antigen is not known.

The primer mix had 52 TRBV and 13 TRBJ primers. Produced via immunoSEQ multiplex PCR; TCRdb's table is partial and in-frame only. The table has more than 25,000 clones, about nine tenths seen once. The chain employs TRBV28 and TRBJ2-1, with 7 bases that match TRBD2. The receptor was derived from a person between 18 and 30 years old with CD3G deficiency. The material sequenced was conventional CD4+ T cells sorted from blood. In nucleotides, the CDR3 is TGTGCCAGCAGTTCCGAAGGCGGGAGTAAGAATGAGCAGTTCTTC. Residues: CASSSEGGSKNEQFF.